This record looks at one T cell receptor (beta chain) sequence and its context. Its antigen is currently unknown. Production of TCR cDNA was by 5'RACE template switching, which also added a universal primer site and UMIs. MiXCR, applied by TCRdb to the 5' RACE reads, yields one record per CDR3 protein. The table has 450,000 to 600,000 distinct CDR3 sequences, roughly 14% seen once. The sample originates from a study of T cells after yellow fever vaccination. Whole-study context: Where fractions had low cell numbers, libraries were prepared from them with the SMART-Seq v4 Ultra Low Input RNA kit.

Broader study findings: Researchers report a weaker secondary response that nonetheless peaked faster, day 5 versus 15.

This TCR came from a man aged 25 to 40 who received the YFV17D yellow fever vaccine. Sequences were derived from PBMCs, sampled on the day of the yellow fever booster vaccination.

CDR3 sequence reads: CASSSIAGGGETQYF. CDR3 coding DNA: TGCGCCAGCAGCAGCATAGCGGGAGGTGGTGAGACCCAGTACTTC. V gene TRBV5-1 combines with J gene TRBJ2-5; 10 bases align to TRBD2. The CDR3 consists of 15 residues. Trimming at V came to 4 bases and at J to 5 bases, leaving 8 bases not matched to a gene. CDR1 and CDR2 (germline): SGHRS, YFSETQ. Together with reference TRBV5-1 and TRBJ2-5, the CDR3 gives the full variable domain: KAGVTQTPRYLIKTRGQQVTLSCSPISGHRSVSWYQQTPGQGLQFLFEYFSETQRNKGNFPGRFSGRQFSNSRSEMNVSTLELGDSALYLCASSSIAGGGETQYFGPGTRLLVL.